The 26 T cell receptor beta chains reported below all come from one sample, sequenced in a study of blood T cell repertoires in COVID-19 (dated by TCRdb to about 2020). Receptors were amplified or captured by the immunoSEQ multiplex PCR assay. The table comes from immuneACCESS by way of TCRdb, which keeps in-frame sequences with V and J called. Part of the clones is missing from these tables; in studies checked, under half for an unresolved V gene and the rest for unknown reasons. The sample includes 110,000 or so clones, with about four fifths observed a single time. The leading ten clones occupy approximately 15% of the sample. Source material: peripheral blood. These receptors originate from a woman of 80 years or more with acute or convalescent COVID-19.

This sequence joins TRBV29-1 and TRBJ2-2, with D tentatively TRBD2 (6 bases). Trimming removed 3 bases from V and 7 bases from J, with 12 bases in between. CDR1 and CDR2 (germline): SQVTM, ANQGSEA. The CDR3 consists of 13 residues. This CDR3 reads CSVDESGVGELFF. The CDR3 DNA reads TGCAGCGTTGACGAGTCGGGGGTCGGGGAGCTGTTTTTT.

This sequence joins TRBV7-2 and TRBJ2-3; D is uncertain. Deletions cut 5 bases from V and 0 bases from J, with 3 bases between. The CDR3 spans 12 residues. In germline, CDR1 is SGHTA, CDR2 FQGNSA. Here the CDR3 DNA reads TGTGCCAGCAGCACTAGCACAGATACGCAGTATTTT. Residues: CASSTSTDTQYF. Combining the CDR3 with reference TRBV7-2 and TRBJ2-3 gives the whole variable domain GAGVSQSPSNKVTEKGKDVELRCDPISGHTALYWYRQSLGQGLEFLIYFQGNSAPDKSGLPSDRFSAERTGGSVSTLTIQRTQQEDSAVYLCASSTSTDTQYFGPGTRLTVL.

Note on this clone: Other DNA sequences of this sample code for an identical CDR3. The V gene is TRBV18, the J gene TRBJ2-1; 14 nucleotides line up with TRBD2. Germline trimming cut 3 bases from V and 5 bases from J; bases unmatched to any gene: 0. The CDR3 loop spans 15 amino acids. Germline CDR1 reads KGHSH; CDR2 reads LQKENI. CDR3 protein: CASSPGLAGDNEQFF. The CDR3 DNA follows: TGTGCCAGCTCACCGGGACTAGCGGGAGACAATGAGCAGTTCTTC.

This clone was counted a single time. The chain is built from TRBV28 and TRBJ2-5; TRBD1 aligns across 9 bases. The CDR3 has 16 amino acids. Germline V gives CDR1 MDHEN, CDR2 SYDVKM. V lost 6 bases, J lost 5 bases, and 13 bases stayed unmatched. As DNA, the CDR3 is TGTGCCAGCAGGTCTCCCGGGACAGGGAGTGGCGAGACCCAGTACTTC. Translating it yields CASRSPGTGSGETQYF.

The gene calls are TRBV19 and TRBJ1-1, with D possibly being TRBD1 (6 bases). Trimming removed 2 bases at V and 11 bases at J, with 15 bases between. The CDR3 totals 13 residues. CDR1 and CDR2 (germline): LNHDA, SQIVND (reference sequence). CDR3 region: CASSIPGGAEAFF. As DNA, the CDR3 is TGTGCCAGTAGTATACCGGGGGGGGCAGAGGCTTTCTTT.

V gene TRBV5-4 combines with J gene TRBJ2-7; D is unclear. This CDR3 is built from 11 residues. V gave up 0 bases and J gave up 6 bases, with 4 bases separating them. Per germline, CDR1 SGHNT and CDR2 YYREEE (reference sequence). CDR3: CASSLGPEQYV. CDR3 DNA sequence: TGTGCCAGCAGCTTGGGGCCCGAGCAGTACGTC.

The chain carries TRBV9 and TRBJ1-5, with 9 nucleotides matching TRBD1. V lost 3 bases to trimming and J lost 4 bases; unmatched junction nucleotides: 2. Germline CDR1 SGDLS, CDR2 YYNGEE. This CDR3 is 14 amino acids long. CDR3 residues: CASSAGTGNQPQHF. The CDR3 coding sequence is TGTGCCAGCAGCGCGGGGACAGGGAATCAGCCCCAGCATTTT.

The rearrangement uses TRBV5-4 and TRBJ2-1, with 11 nucleotides matching TRBD2. Germline lookup yields CDR1 SGHNT and CDR2 YYREEE (reference sequence). The CDR3 consists of 17 residues. V lost 4 bases, J lost 0 bases, and 6 bases stayed unmatched. This chain's CDR3 is CASSPGLAESSYNEQFF. The CDR3 DNA follows: TGTGCCAGCAGCCCGGGACTAGCGGAGAGCTCCTACAATGAGCAGTTCTTC.

The chain employs TRBV19 and TRBJ2-1, with 10 bases aligning to TRBD2. After removal of 6 bases from V and 4 bases from J, the junction contained 9 bases not matched to a gene. The CDR3 consists of 16 residues. The germline CDR1 and CDR2 sequences are LNHDA and SQIVND (reference sequence). CDR3 region: CASRLTGLANYNEQFF. In nucleotides, the CDR3 is TGTGCCAGTAGACTAACGGGACTAGCGAATTACAATGAGCAGTTCTTC.

CDR3 in amino acids: CASSGAGTGFTTNEKLFF. CDR3 nucleotide sequence: TGTGCCAGCAGCGGAGCCGGGACAGGGTTCACAACTAATGAAAAACTGTTTTTT. V usage is TRBV7-9 and J usage is TRBJ1-4; 9 bases match TRBD1. This CDR3 has 18 residues. The V and J ends lost 5 bases and 0 bases, in that order; junction bases with no gene match: 10. CDR1 and CDR2 from the germline V gene are SEHNR and FQNEAQ (reference sequence).

The rearrangement links TRBV19 to TRBJ1-1, with TRBD1 as a possible D gene (5 bases). CDR1 is LNHDA and CDR2 is SQIVND in the germline V gene (reference sequence). The CDR3 length is 16 residues. V was clipped by 3 bases and J by 0 bases, with 14 bases between them. CDR3 sequence (DNA): TGTGCCAGTAGTATTAGAAGACAGCTTATGAACACTGAAGCTTTCTTT. This translates into CASSIRRQLMNTEAFF.

This clone was recorded a few times. V usage is TRBV5-1 and J usage is TRBJ2-1, with D tentatively TRBD1 (6 bases). The CDR3 sequence is 15 residues long. Germline V gene data show CDR1 as SGHRS and CDR2 as YFSETQ. V lost 3 bases to trimming and J lost 1 base, with 11 bases between them. CDR3 DNA sequence: TGCGCCAGCAGCTCGCCAGGGGAATCCTACAATGAGCAGTTCTTC. Protein sequence: CASSSPGESYNEQFF.

The gene calls are TRBV6-2 or TRBV6-3 and TRBJ2-1; 7 nucleotides agree with TRBD1. The CDR3 length is 17 residues. The V and J ends lost 0 bases and 8 bases, in that order; junction bases with no gene match: 13. In germline, CDR1 is MNHEY, CDR2 SVGEGT. The CDR3 spells CASSYSSQGVRSHEQFF. The CDR3 nucleotides read TGTGCCAGCAGTTACTCGTCGCAGGGGGTTAGGTCTCATGAGCAGTTCTTC.

The rearrangement uses TRBV19 and TRBJ1-5, with D possibly matching TRBD1 (6 bases). Trimming shortened V by 4 bases and J by 2 bases, and 18 bases separated the two germline ends. Germline-derived CDR1 and CDR2 are LNHDA and SQIVND (reference sequence). This CDR3 is 17 amino acids long. CDR3 in amino acids: CASSRRPGQVGNQPQHF. CDR3 bases: TGTGCCAGTAGTAGACGTCCGGGACAAGTCGGCAATCAGCCCCAGCATTTT.

The chain is built from TRBV27 and TRBJ2-7; 7 bases align to TRBD2. This CDR3 is built from 11 residues. V lost 7 bases, J lost 4 bases, and 1 base stayed unmatched. Germline V gene lookup returns CDR1 MNHEY and CDR2 SMNVEV (reference sequence). The CDR3 DNA is TGTGCCAGCATTAGCGGGTACGAGCAGTACTTC. Its protein product is CASISGYEQYF.

The V and J genes are TRBV9 and TRBJ2-6; the D gene is possibly TRBD1 (5 bases). The germline V gene encodes CDR1 SGDLS and CDR2 YYNGEE. The V end lost 3 bases, the J end lost 1 base, and 8 bases lay between the germline ends. The CDR3 consists of 15 residues. The CDR3 protein is CASSASGSGANVLTF. CDR3 bases: TGTGCCAGCAGCGCCTCAGGGTCTGGGGCCAACGTCCTGACTTTC.

The rearrangement joins TRBV10-3 to TRBJ1-5; 7 bases fit TRBD1. Trimming at V came to 10 bases and at J to 6 bases, leaving 9 bases not matched to a gene. The CDR3 spans 13 residues. The germline V gene encodes CDR1 ENHRY and CDR2 SYGVKD. In DNA form, the CDR3 reads TGTGCCACAAGGGGGCAGGATGGTCAGCCCCAGCATTTT. Its translation is CATRGQDGQPQHF.

This clone was counted a few times. J is TRBJ2-5 and V is TRBV5-5, with 16 positions matching TRBD2. Per germline, CDR1 SGHKS and CDR2 YYEKEE (reference sequence). CDR3 size: 16 residues. The ends lost 4 bases at V and 5 bases at J; junction bases unmatched: 5. CDR3 bases: TGTGCCAGCAGCGGGACTAGCGGGAGGGCCCTGGAGACCCAGTACTTC. This encodes CASSGTSGRALETQYF.

As DNA, the CDR3 is TGCGCCAGCAGCTTGACCACAGGGGCTGGAAACACCATATATTTT. Translation gives CASSLTTGAGNTIYF. V gene TRBV5-1 combines with J gene TRBJ1-3; 7 bases agree with TRBD1. V dropped 1 base and J dropped 2; count of bases not matched to a gene: 3. Germline CDR1 reads SGHRS; CDR2 reads YFSETQ. The CDR3 spans 15 residues.

The chain carries TRBV6-6 and TRBJ1-1; TRBD1 might be the D (6 bases). Germline CDR1 is MNHNY and CDR2 is SVGAGI (reference sequence). The V gene lost 4 bases and the J gene lost 4 bases, with 10 bases spanning the gap. The CDR3 has 13 residues. The CDR3 DNA is TGTGCCAGCAGTTCAGGGGTGCCCACTGAAGCTTTCTTT. This codes for CASSSGVPTEAFF.

A few counts support this clone. V gene TRBV5-5 combines with J gene TRBJ2-7, with TRBD1 matching over 9 bases. The CDR3 runs to 15 residues. J was trimmed by 1 base and V by 5 bases; bases with no gene match: 7. Germline lookup yields CDR1 SGHKS and CDR2 YYEKEE (reference sequence). The CDR3 DNA follows: TGTGCCAGCAGGATTACAGGGGGCCTATCCTACGAGCAGTACTTC. Amino acid sequence: CASRITGGLSYEQYF.

In the case of this clone: One end of the junction does not line up with germline, which may come from a read error. This chain links TRBV2 with TRBJ1-2, with D possibly being TRBD1 (6 bases). The CDR3 has 14 amino acids. Germline loops: CDR1 SNHLY, CDR2 FYNNEI. The CDR3 nucleotides read TGTGCCAGCAGTGAAGGACTAAGGGCAGGGGCGATTGTCTTC. This gives the protein CASSEGLRAGAIVF.

The chain joins TRBV2 to TRBJ2-7; 7 positions match TRBD1. This CDR3 has 15 amino acids. The V segment lost 6 bases and the J segment 0 bases; nucleotides outside the gene matches: 8. Germline CDR1 SNHLY, CDR2 FYNNEI. CDR3 sequence: CASRAGTVSSYEQYV. In DNA, the CDR3 is TGTGCCAGCAGAGCCGGGACAGTGAGCTCCTACGAGCAGTACGTC.

This chain uses TRBV4-1 with TRBJ1-3, with D tentatively TRBD1 (5 bases). This CDR3 spans 15 amino acids. Trimming took off 1 base at V and 4 bases at J, with 11 bases between the two ends. The V gene's germline CDR1 is MGHRA and CDR2 YSYEKL. The CDR3 region is CASSQVGGLGNTIYF. For the CDR3, the DNA is TGCGCCAGCAGCCAAGTGGGGGGTCTCGGAAACACCATATATTTT.

The table lists this clone with a count of one. CDR3 sequence reads: CASSPVGAGTGYTGELFF. The CDR3 DNA reads as TGTGCCAGCTCACCAGTCGGTGCAGGGACAGGATACACCGGGGAGCTGTTTTTT. This sequence joins TRBV18 and TRBJ2-2; 8 nucleotides align to TRBD1. CDR1 is KGHSH and CDR2 is LQKENI in the germline V gene. CDR3 size: 18 residues. Trimming cost V 2 bases and J 3 bases; bases outside gene matches: 11.

The chain has TRBV6-5 and TRBJ1-2; TRBD1 aligns across 10 bases. This CDR3 region has 12 residues. The germline gives CDR1 MNHEY, CDR2 SVGAGI. J was trimmed by 8 bases and V by 7 bases; bases with no gene match: 4. Here the CDR3 DNA reads TGTGCCAGCACGACAGGGGGCGTAGGCTACACCTTC. Its translation: CASTTGGVGYTF.